This is a list of T cell receptor beta chains from one sample in a study of T cell responses to AZD1222 COVID-19 vaccine. Profiled with immunoSEQ multiplex PCR; TCRdb holds only in-frame clones, not every one. This table has 95,000 to 110,000 clones, about 90% appearing once. The specimen was peripheral blood, collected on day 0 of AZD1222 vaccination. These receptors originate from an adult in good health. CDR3s leave out the opening cysteine and the closing phenylalanine or tryptophan.

v_call	j_call	cdr3_length	cdr3_aa
TRBV4-1	TRBJ2-7	11	ASSPPGRYEQY
TRBV28	TRBJ2-7	14	ASTGGALINSYEQY
TRBV16	TRBJ1-1	13	ASNTPTGVNTEAF
TRBV4-2	TRBJ2-1	14	ASSQDTSRSYNEQF
TRBV18	TRBJ1-5	12	ASSKGTALQPQH
TRBV30	TRBJ2-5	10	AWSLGGETQY
TRBV11-2	TRBJ2-7	12	ASSPPGHLYEQY
TRBV4-2	TRBJ2-7	14	ASSQASGGALYEQY
TRBV18	TRBJ2-5	13	ASSPRTYYQETQY
TRBV5-8	TRBJ1-1	12	ASSWGAEGTEAF
TRBV4-2	TRBJ1-5	14	ASSPTGQGVGMAQH
TRBV11-1	TRBJ2-1	14	ASSPAGTNSYNEQF
TRBV6-6	TRBJ1-1	11	ASSYSTGGEAF
TRBV7-9	TRBJ2-5	12	ASSPGSGRETQY
TRBV30	TRBJ2-6	13	AWSPGQSGANVLT
TRBV7-2	TRBJ2-1	15	ASSSEVGSGGGNEQF
TRBV7-2	TRBJ1-2	11	ASSLGGGDGYT
TRBV21-1	TRBJ2-3	14	ASSETSGGCTDTQY
TRBV12-3/TRBV12-4	TRBJ1-5	11	ASSLTGEEPQH
TRBV9	TRBJ1-5	12	ASSAEQGLGPQH
TRBV24-1	TRBJ2-3	14	ATSVGREGSTDTQY
TRBV2	TRBJ1-2	11	ASSPEGVVGYT
TRBV4-2	TRBJ1-1	15	ASSQDRQGGRNTEAF
TRBV10-1	TRBJ1-1	11	ASSGVKNTEAF
TRBV19	TRBJ1-2	10	ASSVPGLGYT
TRBV3-1/TRBV3-2	TRBJ2-7	12	ASSYRVRSYEQY
TRBV7-2	TRBJ1-2	11	ASSFPQSYGYT
TRBV18	TRBJ1-1	11	ASSPGATTEAF
TRBV6-5	TRBJ1-1	11	ASRRTGRTEAF
TRBV28	TRBJ2-3	13	ASSRTSGGPDTQY
TRBV24-1	TRBJ2-2	10	ATRGQTGELF
TRBV5-4	TRBJ2-5	11	ASSLVGEQTQY
TRBV11-3	TRBJ2-5	13	ASSTSGLHQETQY
TRBV7-9	TRBJ2-7	9	ASSRTGEGY
TRBV4-1	TRBJ1-3	12	ASMQTSSGNTIY